This T cell receptor (beta chain) is drawn from a study of long-term antiretroviral therapy in people with HIV. Note on this clone: The antigen is undetermined.

Overall study findings and caveats: Compared with controls, HIV repertoires showed narrower CDR3 length ranges. ART adherence, viral resistance and therapy changes were not recorded.

Survey-level resolution applied to immunoSEQ assay v3.0. Samples were sequenced targeting roughly 40,000-55,000 T-cell genomes each. The assay was immunoSEQ multiplex PCR, and TCRdb's table has in-frame clones only and misses some. Of about 22,000 clones listed, roughly 80% are singletons. Samples held roughly 0.95-11 million cryopreserved PBMC before DNA extraction. The germline V gene has CDR1 SGHKS and CDR2 YYEKEE (reference sequence). J was trimmed by 6 bases and V by 3 bases; bases with no gene match: 7. CDR3 length: 16 amino acids. The source was unsorted PBMCs, collected around 6 years after starting antiretroviral therapy. The V and J genes are TRBV5-5 and TRBJ1-6; 9 bases line up with TRBD1. This TCR was recovered from a young man with HIV. DNA of the CDR3: TGTGCCAGCAGCTCATTCACAGGGGGCAGTAATTCACCCCTCCACTTT. This encodes CASSSFTGGSNSPLHF.